One sample yielded the 11 T cell receptor beta chains listed below, sequenced in a study of blood T cell repertoires in COVID-19. The repertoire was sequenced with immunoSEQ multiplex PCR; TCRdb's copy has only in-frame clones and lacks some. The sample consists of around 210,000 clones, about 88% of them appearing once. The sequenced material came from peripheral blood. The receptors shown here come from a man aged 45-65 years with COVID-19, enrolled during active disease.

The chain is built from TRBV7-8 and TRBJ2-7; the match to TRBD2 covers 9 bases. The germline gives CDR1 SGHVS, CDR2 FQNEAQ. CDR3 length: 14 amino acids. V dropped 4 bases and J dropped 0; count of bases not matched to a gene: 1. The CDR3 region is CASSSSGDSYEQYF. The CDR3 DNA sequence: TGTGCCAGCAGCTCTAGCGGGGACTCCTACGAGCAGTACTTC.

This sequence joins TRBV3-1 (or the pseudogene TRBV3-2) and TRBJ2-2; TRBD1 matches at 9 bases. The CDR3 covers 15 residues. V was clipped by 6 bases and J by 4 bases; unmatched bases: 6. The germline CDR1 and CDR2 sequences are LGHDT and YNNKEL (reference sequence). The CDR3 loop reads CASRPPGQGTGELFF. CDR3 nucleotides: TGTGCCAGCAGACCTCCGGGACAGGGCACCGGGGAGCTGTTTTTT.

V gene TRBV19 combines with J gene TRBJ1-5; D might be TRBD1 (6 bases). Trimming took off 7 bases at V and 5 bases at J, with 15 bases between the two ends. Germline CDR1 is LNHDA and CDR2 is SQIVND (reference sequence). The length of the CDR3 is 14 residues. CDR3 DNA: TGTGCCAGTAAACCGGGGGGGGGCCATCAGCCCCAGCATTTT. It specifies CASKPGGGHQPQHF.

The chain links TRBV15 to TRBJ2-1, with 7 bases lining up with TRBD1. Trimming at V came to 4 bases and at J to 5 bases, leaving 5 bases not matched to a gene. Germline V lookup: CDR1 LNHNV, CDR2 YYDKDF (reference sequence). This CDR3 has 14 amino acids. This chain's CDR3 is CATSMGQNHNEQFF. Here the CDR3 DNA reads TGTGCCACCAGCATGGGACAGAACCACAATGAGCAGTTCTTC.

The chain uses TRBV5-1 and TRBJ2-2; D is perhaps TRBD2 (6 bases). V was clipped by 3 bases and J by 6 bases, with 12 bases between them. Germline CDR1 SGHRS, CDR2 YFSETQ. The CDR3 consists of 14 residues. The CDR3 loop is CASSSKEGPGELFF. The CDR3 DNA reads as TGCGCCAGCAGCTCTAAGGAGGGTCCCGGGGAGCTGTTTTTT.

The chain recombines TRBV6-5 with TRBJ1-4; 8 bases are a match to TRBD1. Germline CDR1 MNHEY, CDR2 SVGAGI. The J segment lost 3 bases and the V segment lost 6 bases, leaving 3 bases of the junction unmatched. The CDR3 runs 14 residues. CDR3 protein: CASRTGASNEKLFF. The CDR3 DNA follows: TGTGCCAGCAGGACAGGGGCGTCTAATGAAAAACTGTTTTTT.

In this sample, this clone turned up a few times. The chain combines TRBV6-6 with TRBJ1-2; TRBD1 matches at 10 bases. CDR3 size: 16 residues. Germline assignment: CDR1 MNHNY and CDR2 SVGAGI (reference sequence). J was trimmed by 2 bases and V by 5 bases; bases with no gene match: 8. The CDR3 sequence: CASSRVRTGGNYGYTF. As DNA, the CDR3 is TGTGCCAGCAGTCGAGTAAGGACAGGGGGGAACTATGGCTACACCTTC.

The chain combines TRBV7-2 with TRBJ1-5, with TRBD1 matching over 7 bases. This CDR3 is 15 amino acids long. With 5 bases clipped from V and 3 bases from J, the junction kept 7 bases outside the gene matches. CDR1 and CDR2 from the germline V gene are SGHTA and FQGNSA. The chain's CDR3 is CASSPGTATNQPQHF. CDR3 sequence (DNA): TGTGCCAGCAGCCCCGGGACAGCAACCAATCAGCCCCAGCATTTT. Together with reference TRBV7-2 and TRBJ1-5, the CDR3 gives the full variable domain: GAGVSQSPSNKVTEKGKDVELRCDPISGHTALYWYRQSLGQGLEFLIYFQGNSAPDKSGLPSDRFSAERTGGSVSTLTIQRTQQEDSAVYLCASSPGTATNQPQHFGDGTRLSIL.

The chain combines TRBV24-1 with TRBJ2-2, with 11 nucleotides matching TRBD1. The J segment lost 4 bases and the V segment lost 3 bases, leaving 15 bases of the junction unmatched. This CDR3 spans 20 amino acids. CDR1 is KGHDR, CDR2 SFDVKD, per germline. The CDR3 spells CATSDANLGQGVLGTGELFF. The CDR3 DNA sequence: TGTGCCACCAGTGATGCCAATTTGGGACAGGGGGTGTTGGGCACCGGGGAGCTGTTTTTT.

The chain uses TRBV9 and TRBJ1-1, with 10 bases aligning to TRBD1. Trimming cost V 0 bases and J 8 bases; bases outside gene matches: 7. The V gene's germline CDR1 is SGDLS and CDR2 YYNGEE. This CDR3 contains 15 residues. CDR3 in DNA: TGTGCCAGCAGCGTAGCGTCGACAGGGGGCGCGGAAGCTTTCTTT. Amino acids: CASSVASTGGAEAFF.

This clone has more than one count but fewer than ten. The chain employs TRBV7-2 and TRBJ2-7; D might be TRBD1 (5 bases). Germline CDR1 reads SGHTA; CDR2 reads FQGNSA. The CDR3 extends over 14 amino acids. V was pared by 8 bases and J by 0 bases, with 14 bases between. This chain's CDR3 is CASGAKPTSYEQYF. The CDR3 region has the DNA TGTGCCAGCGGGGCCAAACCGACCTCCTACGAGCAGTACTTC.